Sequencing of this T cell receptor beta chain was carried out in a study of cytomegalovirus exposure and HLA in healthy donors. Deletions cut 11 bases from V and 2 bases from J, with 15 bases between. The CDR3 contains 14 residues. Germline CDR1 and CDR2: MNHEY and SMNVEV (reference sequence). Sequencing used immunoSEQ multiplex PCR; TCRdb keeps in-frame clones, though not all of them. The repertoire holds about 180,000 clones, with approximately 81% as singletons. The chain employs TRBV27 and TRBJ2-2, with a possible D match to TRBD2 (5 bases). The sequenced sample consisted of PBMCs. This clonotype was sampled from a man between 18 and 35 years old in good health and CMV-seropositive. For the CDR3, the DNA is TGTGCCTCCAAGGGTGGGAGTAACACCGGGGAGCTGTTTTTT. It is translated as CASKGGSNTGELFF.